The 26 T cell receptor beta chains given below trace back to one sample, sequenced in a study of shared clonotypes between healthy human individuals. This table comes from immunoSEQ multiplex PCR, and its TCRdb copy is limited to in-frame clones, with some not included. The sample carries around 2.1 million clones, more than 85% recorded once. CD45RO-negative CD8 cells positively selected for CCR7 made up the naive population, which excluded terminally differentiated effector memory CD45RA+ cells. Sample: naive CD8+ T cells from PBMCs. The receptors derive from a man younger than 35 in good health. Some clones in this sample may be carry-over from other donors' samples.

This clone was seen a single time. Here the CDR3 DNA reads TGTGCCAGCAGCCCGGGGTTTAGCGGGAATCCCTACAATGAGCAGTTCTTC. The encoded protein is CASSPGFSGNPYNEQFF. This sequence joins TRBV7-9 and TRBJ2-1, with 8 bases lining up with TRBD2. The trim removed 5 bases at V and 2 bases at J, leaving 11 bases unmatched. Germline V gene data show CDR1 as SEHNR and CDR2 as FQNEAQ (reference sequence). This CDR3 has 17 residues.

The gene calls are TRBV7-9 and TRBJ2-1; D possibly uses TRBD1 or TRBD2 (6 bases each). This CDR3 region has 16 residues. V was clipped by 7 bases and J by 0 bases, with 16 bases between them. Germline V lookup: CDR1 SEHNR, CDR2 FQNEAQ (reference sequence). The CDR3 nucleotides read TGTGCCAGCACCCTGGGGGGCTCGAGCTCCTACAATGAGCAGTTCTTC. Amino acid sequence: CASTLGGSSSYNEQFF.

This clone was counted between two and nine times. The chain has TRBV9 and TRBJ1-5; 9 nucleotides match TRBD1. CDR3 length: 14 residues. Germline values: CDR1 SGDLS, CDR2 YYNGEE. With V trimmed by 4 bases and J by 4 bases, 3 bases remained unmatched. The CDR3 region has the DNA TGTGCCAGCAGCCGGGACAGGGTAAATCAGCCCCAGCATTTT. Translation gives CASSRDRVNQPQHF.

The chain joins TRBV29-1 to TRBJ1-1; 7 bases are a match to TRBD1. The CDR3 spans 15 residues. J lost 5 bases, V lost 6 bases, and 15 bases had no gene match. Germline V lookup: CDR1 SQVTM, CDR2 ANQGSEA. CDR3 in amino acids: CSVYGSLTGSTEAFF. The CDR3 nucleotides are TGCAGCGTATACGGAAGCTTGACAGGGTCGACTGAAGCTTTCTTT.

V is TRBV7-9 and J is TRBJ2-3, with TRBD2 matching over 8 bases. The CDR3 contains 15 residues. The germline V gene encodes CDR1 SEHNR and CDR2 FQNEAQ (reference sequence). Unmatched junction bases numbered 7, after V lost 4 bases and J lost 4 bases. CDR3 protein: CASSSGRGGADTQYF. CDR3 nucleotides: TGTGCCAGCAGCTCCGGGAGGGGGGGCGCAGATACGCAGTATTTT.

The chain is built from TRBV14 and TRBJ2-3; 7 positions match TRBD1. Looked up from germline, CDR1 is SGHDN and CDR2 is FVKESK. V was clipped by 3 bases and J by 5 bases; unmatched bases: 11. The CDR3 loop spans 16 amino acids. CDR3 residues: CASSHDRDREGDTQYF. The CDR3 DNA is TGTGCCAGCAGCCACGACCGGGACAGAGAGGGAGATACGCAGTATTTT.

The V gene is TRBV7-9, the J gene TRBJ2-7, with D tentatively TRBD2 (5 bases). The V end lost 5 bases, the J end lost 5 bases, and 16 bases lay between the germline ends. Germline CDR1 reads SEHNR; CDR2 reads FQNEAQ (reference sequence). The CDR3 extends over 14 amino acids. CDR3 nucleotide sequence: TGTGCCAGCAGCCGGGAAGAAAGGGCCCACGAGCAGTACTTC. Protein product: CASSREERAHEQYF. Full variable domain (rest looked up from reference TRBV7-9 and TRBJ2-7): DTGVSQNPRHKITKRGQNVTFRCDPISEHNRLYWYRQTLGQGPEFLTYFQNEAQLEKSRLLSDRFSAERPKGSFSTLEIQRTEQGDSAMYLCASSREERAHEQYFGPGTRLTVT.

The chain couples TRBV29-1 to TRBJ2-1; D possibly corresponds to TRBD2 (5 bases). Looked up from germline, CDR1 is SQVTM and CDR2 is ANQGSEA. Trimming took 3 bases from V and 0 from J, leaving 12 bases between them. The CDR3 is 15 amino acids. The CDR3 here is CSVDLWSGSYNEQFF. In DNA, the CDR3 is TGCAGCGTTGATCTGTGGAGCGGCTCCTACAATGAGCAGTTCTTC.

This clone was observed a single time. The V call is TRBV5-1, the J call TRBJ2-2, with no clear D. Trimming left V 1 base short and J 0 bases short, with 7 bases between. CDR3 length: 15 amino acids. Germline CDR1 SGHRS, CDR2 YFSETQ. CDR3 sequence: CASSLSVPNTGELFF. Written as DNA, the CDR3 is TGCGCCAGCAGCTTGTCAGTTCCGAACACCGGGGAGCTGTTTTTT.

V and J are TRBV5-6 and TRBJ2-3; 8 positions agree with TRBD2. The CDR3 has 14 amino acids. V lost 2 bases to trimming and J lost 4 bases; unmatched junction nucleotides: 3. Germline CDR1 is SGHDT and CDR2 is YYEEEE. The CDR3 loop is CASSFGTRSDTQYF. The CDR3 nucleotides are TGTGCCAGCAGCTTTGGGACTAGATCAGATACGCAGTATTTT.

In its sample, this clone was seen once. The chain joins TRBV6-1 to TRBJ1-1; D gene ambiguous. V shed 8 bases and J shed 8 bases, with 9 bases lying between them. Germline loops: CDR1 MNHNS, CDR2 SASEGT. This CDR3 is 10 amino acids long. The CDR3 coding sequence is TGTGCCAGCCGCCTACAAGAAGCTTTCTTT. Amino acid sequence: CASRLQEAFF.

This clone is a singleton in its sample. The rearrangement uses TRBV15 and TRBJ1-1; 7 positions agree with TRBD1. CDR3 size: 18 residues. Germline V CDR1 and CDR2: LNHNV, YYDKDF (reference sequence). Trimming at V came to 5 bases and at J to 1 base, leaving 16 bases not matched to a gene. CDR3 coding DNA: TGTGCCACCAGCGGAATTACCGGGAGGGGGACAGCGAACACTGAAGCTTTCTTT. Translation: CATSGITGRGTANTEAFF.

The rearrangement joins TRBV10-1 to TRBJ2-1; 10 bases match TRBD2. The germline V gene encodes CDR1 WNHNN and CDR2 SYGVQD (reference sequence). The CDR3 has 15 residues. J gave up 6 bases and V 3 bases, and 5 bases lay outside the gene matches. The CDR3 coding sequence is TGCGCCAGCAGTGAAGAACTAGCGGGACGCAATGAGCAGTTCTTC. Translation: CASSEELAGRNEQFF.

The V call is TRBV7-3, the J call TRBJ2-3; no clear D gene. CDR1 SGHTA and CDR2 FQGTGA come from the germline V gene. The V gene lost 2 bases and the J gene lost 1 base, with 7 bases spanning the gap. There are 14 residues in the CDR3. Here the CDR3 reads CASSLEYGTDTQYF. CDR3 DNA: TGTGCCAGCAGCTTAGAGTACGGCACAGATACGCAGTATTTT. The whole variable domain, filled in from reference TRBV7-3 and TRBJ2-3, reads GAGVSQTPSNKVTEKGKYVELRCDPISGHTALYWYRQSLGQGPEFLIYFQGTGAADDSGLPNDRFFAVRPEGSVSTLKIQRTERGDSAVYLCASSLEYGTDTQYFGPGTRLTVL.

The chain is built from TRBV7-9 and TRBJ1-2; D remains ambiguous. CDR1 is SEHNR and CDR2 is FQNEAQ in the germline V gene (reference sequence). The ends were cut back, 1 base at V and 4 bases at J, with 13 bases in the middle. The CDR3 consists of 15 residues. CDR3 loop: CASSLEADAIYGYTF. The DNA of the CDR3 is TGTGCCAGCAGCTTAGAGGCGGACGCAATCTATGGCTACACCTTC.

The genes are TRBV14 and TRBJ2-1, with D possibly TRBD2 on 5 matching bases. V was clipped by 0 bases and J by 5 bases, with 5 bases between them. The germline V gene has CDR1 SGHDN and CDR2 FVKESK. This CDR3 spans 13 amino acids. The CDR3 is CASSQDGDNEQFF. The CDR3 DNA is TGTGCCAGCAGCCAAGACGGGGACAATGAGCAGTTCTTC.

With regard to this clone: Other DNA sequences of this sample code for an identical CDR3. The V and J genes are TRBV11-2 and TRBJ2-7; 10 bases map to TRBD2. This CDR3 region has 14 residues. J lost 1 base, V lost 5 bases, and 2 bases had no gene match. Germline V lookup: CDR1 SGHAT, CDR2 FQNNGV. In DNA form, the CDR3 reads TGTGCCAGCAGCCTTAGCGGGAGGTCCTACGAGCAGTACTTC. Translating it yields CASSLSGRSYEQYF.

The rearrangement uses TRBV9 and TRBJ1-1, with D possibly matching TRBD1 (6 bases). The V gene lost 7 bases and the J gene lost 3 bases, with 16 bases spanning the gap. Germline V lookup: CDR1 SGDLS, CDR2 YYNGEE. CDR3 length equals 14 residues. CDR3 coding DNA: TGTGCCAGCGTCCGGGGGCTCGTGGACACTGAAGCTTTCTTT. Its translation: CASVRGLVDTEAFF.

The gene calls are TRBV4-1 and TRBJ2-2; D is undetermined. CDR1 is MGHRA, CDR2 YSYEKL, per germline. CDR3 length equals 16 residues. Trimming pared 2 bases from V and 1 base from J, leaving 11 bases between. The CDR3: CASSQIRTENTGELFF. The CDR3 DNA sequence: TGCGCCAGCAGCCAAATTCGGACGGAGAACACCGGGGAGCTGTTTTTT.

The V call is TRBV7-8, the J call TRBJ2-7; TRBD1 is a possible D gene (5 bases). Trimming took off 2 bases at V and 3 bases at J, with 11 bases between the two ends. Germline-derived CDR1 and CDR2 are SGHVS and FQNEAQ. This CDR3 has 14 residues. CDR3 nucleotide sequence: TGTGCCAGCAGCTTAATCAGGGCTGACTACGAGCAGTACTTC. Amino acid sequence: CASSLIRADYEQYF.

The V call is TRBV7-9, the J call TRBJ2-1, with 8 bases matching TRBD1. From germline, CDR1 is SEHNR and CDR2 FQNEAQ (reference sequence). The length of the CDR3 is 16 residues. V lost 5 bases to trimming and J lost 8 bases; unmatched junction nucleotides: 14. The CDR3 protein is CASSPPGTGFRDEQFF. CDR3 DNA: TGTGCCAGCAGCCCCCCCGGGACAGGATTCAGGGATGAGCAGTTCTTC.

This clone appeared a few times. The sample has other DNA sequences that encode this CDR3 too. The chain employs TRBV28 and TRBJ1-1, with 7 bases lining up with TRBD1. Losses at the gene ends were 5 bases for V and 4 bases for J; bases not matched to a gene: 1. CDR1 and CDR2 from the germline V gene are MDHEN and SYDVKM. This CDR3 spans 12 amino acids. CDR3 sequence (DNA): TGTGCCAGCAGTCAGGGGGGCACTGAAGCTTTCTTT. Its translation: CASSQGGTEAFF.

The chain's CDR3 is CSVEGSVARSYNEQFF. In nucleotides, the CDR3 is TGCAGCGTTGAAGGATCGGTAGCTCGCTCCTACAATGAGCAGTTCTTC. The chain couples TRBV29-1 to TRBJ2-1, with D unclear. The germline V gene has CDR1 SQVTM and CDR2 ANQGSEA. The CDR3 loop spans 16 amino acids. V dropped 1 base and J dropped 0 bases, with 13 bases sitting between them.

In nucleotides, the CDR3 is TGCGCCAGCAGCCAAGGCAGGGGGCTCACTGAAGCTTTCTTT. This codes for CASSQGRGLTEAFF. This sequence joins TRBV4-3 and TRBJ1-1; TRBD1 matches at 8 bases. The CDR3 is 14 residues long. Germline CDR1 and CDR2: LGHNA and YSLEER. V shed 1 base and J 4 bases; nucleotides not matched to a gene: 2.

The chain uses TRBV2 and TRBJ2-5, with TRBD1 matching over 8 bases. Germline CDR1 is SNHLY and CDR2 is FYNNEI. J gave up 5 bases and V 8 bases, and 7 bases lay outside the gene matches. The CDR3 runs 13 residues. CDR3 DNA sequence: TGTGCCAGCTTAGGGACAGGCGGGGAGACCCAGTACTTC. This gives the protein CASLGTGGETQYF. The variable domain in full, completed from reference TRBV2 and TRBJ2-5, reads EPEVTQTPSHQVTQMGQEVILRCVPISNHLYFYWYRQILGQKVEFLVSFYNNEISEKSEIFDDQFSVERPDGSNFTLKIRSTKLEDSAMYFCASLGTGGETQYFGPGTRLLVL.

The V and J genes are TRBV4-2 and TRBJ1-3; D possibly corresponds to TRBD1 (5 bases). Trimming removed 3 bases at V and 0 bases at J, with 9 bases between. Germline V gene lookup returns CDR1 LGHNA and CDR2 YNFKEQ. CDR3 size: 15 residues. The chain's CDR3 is CASSHYGASGNTIYF. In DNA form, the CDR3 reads TGTGCCAGCAGCCACTACGGGGCCTCTGGAAACACCATATATTTT.